Listed here are 12 T cell receptor beta chains from one sample, sequenced in a study of cytomegalovirus exposure and HLA in healthy donors. Both 60 Vbeta primers and 13 Jbeta primers went into the PCR. Sequencing was performed with immunoSEQ multiplex PCR; in TCRdb, only in-frame clones are kept and a portion is missing. This sample has about 150,000 clones, with about 83% found just once. The sample consisted of PBMCs. The receptors were sampled from a man in his forties in good health and CMV-seropositive.

The genes are TRBV5-6 and TRBJ2-1; 9 nucleotides line up with TRBD1. This CDR3 contains 15 residues. Looked up from germline, CDR1 is SGHDT and CDR2 is YYEEEE. The J segment lost 7 bases and the V segment lost 5 bases, leaving 10 bases of the junction unmatched. DNA for the CDR3: TGTGCCAGCAGACGGGGACAGGGATTATCAAATGAGCAGTTCTTC. Translating it yields CASRRGQGLSNEQFF.

This chain uses TRBV6-5 with TRBJ2-7; 8 bases agree with TRBD1. Trimming at V came to 6 bases and at J to 3 bases, leaving 1 base not matched to a gene. The germline CDR1 and CDR2 sequences are MNHEY and SVGAGI. This CDR3 comprises 12 residues. This CDR3 reads CASSTGGYEQYF. CDR3 DNA: TGTGCCAGCAGCACAGGGGGCTACGAGCAGTACTTC.

This chain connects TRBV5-4 to TRBJ2-3; possible D gene TRBD1, 6 bases. Per germline, CDR1 SGHNT and CDR2 YYREEE (reference sequence). This CDR3 comprises 17 residues. V was shortened by 4 bases and J by 0 bases, with 18 bases between the two germline ends. In DNA form, the CDR3 reads TGTGCCAGCAGCGAAACAGGGCCGATCGGGAGCACAGATACGCAGTATTTT. It translates to CASSETGPIGSTDTQYF.

The chain is built from TRBV11-2 and TRBJ1-2, with D hard to call. This CDR3 is built from 13 residues. Trimming took 5 bases from V and 10 from J, leaving 17 bases between them. CDR1 is SGHAT, CDR2 FQNNGV, per germline. The CDR3 sequence is CASSPGAWDVYTF. The CDR3 bases are TGTGCCAGCAGCCCGGGAGCCTGGGATGTCTACACCTTC.

The chain employs TRBV7-6 and TRBJ2-7, with 9 positions matching TRBD1. CDR1 is SGHVS, CDR2 FNYEAQ, per germline. The V segment lost 2 bases and the J segment 4 bases; nucleotides outside the gene matches: 3. The CDR3 consists of 14 residues. The CDR3 here is CASSLWDRDYEQYF. The CDR3 nucleotides read TGTGCCAGCAGCTTATGGGACAGGGATTACGAGCAGTACTTC.

The chain carries TRBV23-1 and TRBJ2-2; D uncertain. TRBV23-1 is filed as an ORF, its function uncertain. The CDR3 covers 14 residues. V was shortened by 11 bases and J by 3 bases, with 16 bases between the two germline ends. The CDR3 DNA reads TGCGCCGCAGTAGCAATTCCGGACACCGGGGAGCTGTTTTTT. It translates to CAAVAIPDTGELFF.

The chain has TRBV7-9 and TRBJ2-5, with a weak D call TRBD2 (6 bases). The CDR3 is 16 residues long. The ends were cut back, 1 base at V and 5 bases at J, with 17 bases in the middle. Germline-derived CDR1 and CDR2 are SEHNR and FQNEAQ (reference sequence). Here the CDR3 DNA reads TGTGCCAGCAGCTTAGTGCCGGGGGTAGGGCAGGAGACCCAGTACTTC. Translation gives CASSLVPGVGQETQYF.

The chain recombines TRBV25-1 with TRBJ1-1, with TRBD1 identical over 7 bases. The CDR3 has 13 residues. The V segment lost 7 bases and the J segment 2 bases; nucleotides outside the gene matches: 4. The germline CDR1 and CDR2 sequences are MGHDK and SYGVNS. The CDR3 nucleotides are TGTGCCAGCACCGGACAGGCCAACACTGAAGCTTTCTTT. Protein: CASTGQANTEAFF.

This clone was detected once. This chain links TRBV18 with TRBJ2-1; 11 bases map to TRBD2. The CDR3 spans 15 residues. Trimming at V came to 2 bases and at J to 8 bases, leaving 5 bases not matched to a gene. Per germline, CDR1 KGHSH and CDR2 LQKENI. The CDR3 protein is CASSPTSGRLYEQFF. CDR3 DNA sequence: TGTGCCAGCTCACCAACTAGCGGGAGATTATATGAGCAGTTCTTC. The full variable domain, completed using reference TRBV18 and TRBJ2-1, is NAGVMQNPRHLVRRRGQEARLRCSPMKGHSHVYWYRQLPEEGLKFMVYLQKENIIDESGMPKERFSAEFPKEGPSILRIQQVVRGDSAAYFCASSPTSGRLYEQFFGPGTRLTVL.

The J gene is TRBJ1-4, the V gene TRBV7-9, with 7 positions matching TRBD1. Trimming took 7 bases from V and 4 from J; bases not matched to a gene: 6. This CDR3 contains 14 residues. The germline gives CDR1 SEHNR, CDR2 FQNEAQ (reference sequence). DNA for the CDR3: TGTGCCAGCACCGACAGGGCCCTTAATGAAAAACTGTTTTTT. This encodes CASTDRALNEKLFF.

The V gene is TRBV15, the J gene TRBJ1-1, with D unresolved. V dropped 0 bases and J dropped 0 bases, with 8 bases sitting between them. Germline CDR1 is LNHNV and CDR2 is YYDKDF (reference sequence). This CDR3 has 15 residues. The DNA for the CDR3 is TGTGCCACCAGCAGAGAGGCAACCCTGAACACTGAAGCTTTCTTT. Protein: CATSREATLNTEAFF.

The genes are TRBV11-2 and TRBJ2-7; TRBD1 agrees at 9 bases. Looked up from germline, CDR1 is SGHAT and CDR2 is FQNNGV. V lost 5 bases and J lost 2; bases outside the gene matches: 13. The CDR3 contains 17 residues. The chain's CDR3 is CASSPVHAWDRAYEQYF. CDR3 DNA: TGTGCCAGCAGCCCAGTCCATGCCTGGGACAGGGCCTACGAGCAGTACTTC. Combining the CDR3 with reference TRBV11-2 and TRBJ2-7 gives the whole variable domain EAGVAQSPRYKIIEKRQSVAFWCNPISGHATLYWYQQILGQGPKLLIQFQNNGVVDDSQLPKDRFSAERLKGVDSTLKIQPAKLEDSAVYLCASSPVHAWDRAYEQYFGPGTRLTVT.